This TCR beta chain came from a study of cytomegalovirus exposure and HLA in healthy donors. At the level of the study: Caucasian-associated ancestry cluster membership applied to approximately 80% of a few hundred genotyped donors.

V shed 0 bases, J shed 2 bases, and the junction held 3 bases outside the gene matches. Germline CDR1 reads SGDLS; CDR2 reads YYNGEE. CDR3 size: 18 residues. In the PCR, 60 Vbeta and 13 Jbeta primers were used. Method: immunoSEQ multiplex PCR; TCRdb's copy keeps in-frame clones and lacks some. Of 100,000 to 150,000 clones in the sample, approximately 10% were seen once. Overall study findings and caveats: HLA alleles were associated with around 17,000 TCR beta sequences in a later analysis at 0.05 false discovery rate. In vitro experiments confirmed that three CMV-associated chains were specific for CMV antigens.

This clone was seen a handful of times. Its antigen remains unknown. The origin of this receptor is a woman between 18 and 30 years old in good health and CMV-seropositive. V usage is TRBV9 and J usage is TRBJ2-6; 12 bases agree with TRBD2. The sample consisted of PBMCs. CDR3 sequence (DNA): TGTGCCAGCAGCGTAGAGACTAGCGGGAGTACTGGGGCCAACGTCCTGACTTTC. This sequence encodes CASSVETSGSTGANVLTF.